The T cell receptor beta chain under discussion was sequenced for a study of T cells after yellow fever vaccination. Findings and limits, study-wide: Peaking on day 5 versus 15, the secondary response was faster but weaker. Contamination by abundant bulk-population clonotypes could be present in FACS-sorted repertoires.

For TCR, cDNA came from 5'RACE template switching, which added a universal primer site and UMIs. TCRdb called the 5' RACE reads again in MiXCR, with one record for every CDR3 protein. The sample consists of some 390,000 distinct CDR3 sequences, around 6.5% of them appearing once. Remarks on this clonotype: Its antigen is undetermined.

The CDR3 is made up of 14 amino acids. The germline V gene encodes CDR1 DFQATT and CDR2 SNEGSKA (reference sequence). Trimming at V came to 1 base and at J to 3 bases, leaving 0 bases not matched to a gene. The TCR comes from a man younger than 40 who received the YFV17D yellow fever vaccine. The sample consisted of PBMCs, taken 5 days after the yellow fever booster vaccination. This chain joins TRBV20-1 and TRBJ2-7; 13 nucleotides align to TRBD2. CDR3 bases: TGCAGTGCTAGAGGACTAGCGGGGGGCTACGAGCAGTACTTC. It yields the protein CSARGLAGGYEQYF.